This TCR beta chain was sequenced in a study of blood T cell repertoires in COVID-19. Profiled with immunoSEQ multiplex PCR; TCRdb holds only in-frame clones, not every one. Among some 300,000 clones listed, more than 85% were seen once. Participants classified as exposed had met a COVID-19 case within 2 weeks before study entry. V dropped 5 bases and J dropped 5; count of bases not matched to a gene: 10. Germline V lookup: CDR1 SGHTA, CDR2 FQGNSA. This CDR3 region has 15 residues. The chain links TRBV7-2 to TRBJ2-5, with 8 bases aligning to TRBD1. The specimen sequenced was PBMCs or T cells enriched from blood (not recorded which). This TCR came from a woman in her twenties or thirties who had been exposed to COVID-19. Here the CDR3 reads CASSPPAGTGETQYF. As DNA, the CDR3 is TGTGCCAGCAGCCCACCCGCCGGGACAGGCGAGACCCAGTACTTC.